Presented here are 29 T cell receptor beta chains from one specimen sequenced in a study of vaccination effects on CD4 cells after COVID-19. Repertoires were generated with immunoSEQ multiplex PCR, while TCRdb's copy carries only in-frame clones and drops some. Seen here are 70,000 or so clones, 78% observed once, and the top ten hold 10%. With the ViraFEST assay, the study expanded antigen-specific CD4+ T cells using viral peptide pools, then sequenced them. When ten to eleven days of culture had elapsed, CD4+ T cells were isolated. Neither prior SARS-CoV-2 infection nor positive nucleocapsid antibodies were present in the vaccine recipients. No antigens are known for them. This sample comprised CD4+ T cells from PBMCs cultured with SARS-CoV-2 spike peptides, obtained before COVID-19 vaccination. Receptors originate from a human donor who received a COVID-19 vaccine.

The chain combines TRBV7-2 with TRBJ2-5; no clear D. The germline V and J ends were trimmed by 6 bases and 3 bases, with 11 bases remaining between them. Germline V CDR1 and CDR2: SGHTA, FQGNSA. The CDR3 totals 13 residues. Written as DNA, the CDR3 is TGTGCCAGCAGTAACAGCGTCGAAGAGACCCAGTACTTC. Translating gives CASSNSVEETQYF.

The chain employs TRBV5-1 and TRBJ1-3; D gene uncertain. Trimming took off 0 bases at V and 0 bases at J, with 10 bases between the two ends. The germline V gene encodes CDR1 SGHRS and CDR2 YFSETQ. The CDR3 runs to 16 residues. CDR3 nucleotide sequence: TGCGCCAGCAGCTTGGTGGCCGGGTCCTCTGGAAACACCATATATTTT. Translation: CASSLVAGSSGNTIYF.

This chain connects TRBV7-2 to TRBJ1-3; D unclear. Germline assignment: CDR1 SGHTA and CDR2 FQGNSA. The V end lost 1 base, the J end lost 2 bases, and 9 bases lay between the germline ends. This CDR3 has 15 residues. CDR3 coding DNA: TGTGCCAGCAGCTTAGGACCCGGGGCTGGAAACACCATATATTTT. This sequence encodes CASSLGPGAGNTIYF.

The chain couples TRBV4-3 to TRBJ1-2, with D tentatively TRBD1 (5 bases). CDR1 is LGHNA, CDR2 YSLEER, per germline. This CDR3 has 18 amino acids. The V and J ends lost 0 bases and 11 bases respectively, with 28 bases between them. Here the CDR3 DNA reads TGCGCCAGCAGCCAAGAGCGACAGAACGAACTTCTCCCGAGGGGTTACACCTTC. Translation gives CASSQERQNELLPRGYTF.

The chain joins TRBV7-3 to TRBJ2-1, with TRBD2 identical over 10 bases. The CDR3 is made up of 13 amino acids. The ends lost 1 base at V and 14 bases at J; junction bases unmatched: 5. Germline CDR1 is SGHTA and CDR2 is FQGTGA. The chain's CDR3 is CASSLRSGGAKFF. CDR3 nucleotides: TGTGCCAGCAGCTTAAGGAGCGGGGGGGCTAAGTTCTTC.

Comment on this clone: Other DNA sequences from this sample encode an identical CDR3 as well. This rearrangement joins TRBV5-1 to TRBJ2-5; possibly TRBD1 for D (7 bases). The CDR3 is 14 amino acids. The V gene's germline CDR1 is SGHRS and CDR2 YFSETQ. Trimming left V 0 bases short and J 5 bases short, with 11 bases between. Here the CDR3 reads CASSLGQGGETQYF. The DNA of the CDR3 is TGCGCCAGCAGCTTGGGACAGGGAGGCGAGACCCAGTACTTC.

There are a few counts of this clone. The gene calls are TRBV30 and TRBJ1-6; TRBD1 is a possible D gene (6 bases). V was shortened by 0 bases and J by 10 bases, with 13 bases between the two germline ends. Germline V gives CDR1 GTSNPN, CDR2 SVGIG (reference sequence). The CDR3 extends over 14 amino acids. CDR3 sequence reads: CAWSVRQGSSPLHF. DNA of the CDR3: TGTGCCTGGAGTGTACGTCAGGGGAGCTCACCCCTCCACTTT.

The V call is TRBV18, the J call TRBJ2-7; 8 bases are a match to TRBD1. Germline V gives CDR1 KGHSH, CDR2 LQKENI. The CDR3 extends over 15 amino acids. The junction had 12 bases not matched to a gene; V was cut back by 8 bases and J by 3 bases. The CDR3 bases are TGTGCCAGCCCAAGACACCGGGACAGGCACTACGAGCAGTACGTC. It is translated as CASPRHRDRHYEQYV.

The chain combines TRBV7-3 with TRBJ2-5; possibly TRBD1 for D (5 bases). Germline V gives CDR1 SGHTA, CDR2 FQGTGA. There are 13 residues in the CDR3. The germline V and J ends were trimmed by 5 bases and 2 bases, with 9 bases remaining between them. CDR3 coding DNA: TGTGCCAGCAGCCGTAGACAGCAAGAGACCCAGTACTTC. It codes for CASSRRQQETQYF.

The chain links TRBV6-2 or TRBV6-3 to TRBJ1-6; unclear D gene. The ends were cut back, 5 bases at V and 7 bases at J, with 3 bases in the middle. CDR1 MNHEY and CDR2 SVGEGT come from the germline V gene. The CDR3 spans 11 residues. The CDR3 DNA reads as TGTGCCAGCAGTACAAATTCACCCCTCCACTTT. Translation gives CASSTNSPLHF.

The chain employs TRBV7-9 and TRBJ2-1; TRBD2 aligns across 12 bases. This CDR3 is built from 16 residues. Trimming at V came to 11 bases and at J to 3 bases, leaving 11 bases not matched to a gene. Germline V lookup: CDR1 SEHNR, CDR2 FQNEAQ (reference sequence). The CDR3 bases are TGTGCCCGTCACATCCCACTAGCGGGGGGCTACAATGAGCAGTTCTTC. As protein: CARHIPLAGGYNEQFF.

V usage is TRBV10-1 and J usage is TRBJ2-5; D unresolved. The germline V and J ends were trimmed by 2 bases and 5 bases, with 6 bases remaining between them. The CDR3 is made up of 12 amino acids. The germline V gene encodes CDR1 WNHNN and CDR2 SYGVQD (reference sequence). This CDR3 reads CASSETRETQYF. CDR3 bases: TGCGCCAGCAGTGAGACTCGGGAGACCCAGTACTTC.

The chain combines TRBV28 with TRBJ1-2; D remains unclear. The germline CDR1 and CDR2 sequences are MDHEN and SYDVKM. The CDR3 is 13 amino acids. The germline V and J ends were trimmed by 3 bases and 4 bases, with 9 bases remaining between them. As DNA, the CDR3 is TGTGCCAGCAGTTTCATACGGGGCTATGGCTACACCTTC. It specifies CASSFIRGYGYTF.

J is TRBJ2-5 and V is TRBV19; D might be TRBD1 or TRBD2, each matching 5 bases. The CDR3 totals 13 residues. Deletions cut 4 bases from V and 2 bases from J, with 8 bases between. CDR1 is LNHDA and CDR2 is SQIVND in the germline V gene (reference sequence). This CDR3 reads CASSTGRQETQYF. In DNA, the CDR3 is TGTGCCAGTAGTACAGGGAGACAAGAGACCCAGTACTTC.

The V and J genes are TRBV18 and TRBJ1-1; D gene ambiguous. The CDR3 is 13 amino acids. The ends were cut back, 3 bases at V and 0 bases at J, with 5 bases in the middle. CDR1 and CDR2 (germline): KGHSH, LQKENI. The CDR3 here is CASSPIMNTEAFF. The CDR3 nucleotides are TGTGCCAGCTCACCCATCATGAACACTGAAGCTTTCTTT.

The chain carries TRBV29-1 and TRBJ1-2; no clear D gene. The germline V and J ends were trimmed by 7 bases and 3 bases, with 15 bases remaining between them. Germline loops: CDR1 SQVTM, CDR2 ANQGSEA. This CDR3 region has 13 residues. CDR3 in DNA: TGCAGCGCCGCTCGGATCGTGGACTATGGCTACACCTTC. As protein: CSAARIVDYGYTF.

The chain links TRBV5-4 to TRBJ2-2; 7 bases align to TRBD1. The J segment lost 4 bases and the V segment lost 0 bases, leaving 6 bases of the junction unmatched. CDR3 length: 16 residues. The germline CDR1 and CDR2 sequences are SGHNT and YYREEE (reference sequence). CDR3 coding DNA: TGTGCCAGCAGCTTGGGTGGCAGGGGGACCACCGGGGAGCTGTTTTTT. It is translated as CASSLGGRGTTGELFF.

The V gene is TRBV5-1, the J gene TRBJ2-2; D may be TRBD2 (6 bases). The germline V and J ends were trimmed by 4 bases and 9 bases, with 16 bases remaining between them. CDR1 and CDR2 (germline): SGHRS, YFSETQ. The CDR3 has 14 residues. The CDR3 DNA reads TGCGCCAGCAGCCCCGGGACTCTCGCGTGGGAGCTGTTTTTT. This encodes CASSPGTLAWELFF.

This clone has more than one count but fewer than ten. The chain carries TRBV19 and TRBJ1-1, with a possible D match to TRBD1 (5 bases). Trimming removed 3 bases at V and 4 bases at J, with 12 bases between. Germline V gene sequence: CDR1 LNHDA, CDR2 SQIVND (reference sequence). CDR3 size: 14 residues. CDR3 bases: TGTGCCAGTAGTATTTCCCTCAGGGTCACTGAAGCTTTCTTT. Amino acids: CASSISLRVTEAFF. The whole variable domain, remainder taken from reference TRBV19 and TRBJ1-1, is DGGITQSPKYLFRKEGQNVTLSCEQNLNHDAMYWYRQDPGQGLRLIYYSQIVNDFQKGDIAEGYSVSREKKESFPLTVTSAQKNPTAFYLCASSISLRVTEAFFGQGTRLTVV.

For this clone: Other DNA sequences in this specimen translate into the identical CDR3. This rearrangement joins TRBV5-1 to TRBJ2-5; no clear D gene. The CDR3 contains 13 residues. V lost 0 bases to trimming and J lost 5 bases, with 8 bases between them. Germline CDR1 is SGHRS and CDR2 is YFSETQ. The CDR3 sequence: CASSLGGGETQYF. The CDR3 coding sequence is TGCGCCAGCAGCTTGGGGGGTGGGGAGACCCAGTACTTC.

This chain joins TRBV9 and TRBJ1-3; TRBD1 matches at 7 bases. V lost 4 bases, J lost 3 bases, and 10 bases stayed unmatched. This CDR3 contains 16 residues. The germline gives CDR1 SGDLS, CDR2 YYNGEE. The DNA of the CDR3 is TGTGCCAGCAGCCTCCTACAGGGGACGGGTGGAAACACCATATATTTT. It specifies CASSLLQGTGGNTIYF. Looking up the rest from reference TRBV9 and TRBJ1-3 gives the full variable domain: DSGVTQTPKHLITATGQRVTLRCSPRSGDLSVYWYQQSLDQGLQFLIQYYNGEERAKGNILERFSAQQFPDLHSELNLSSLELGDSALYFCASSLLQGTGGNTIYFGEGSWLTVV.

The CDR3, as DNA: TGTGCCAGCAGCTTCTTAGGGACATCCACAGATACGCAGTATTTT. Translated, it gives CASSFLGTSTDTQYF. This sequence joins TRBV3-1 (or the pseudogene TRBV3-2) and TRBJ2-3, with a tentative D call TRBD1 (6 bases). CDR3 size: 15 residues. V lost 5 bases and J 2 bases, leaving 14 bases between the germline ends. Germline loops: CDR1 LGHDT, CDR2 YNNKEL (reference sequence).

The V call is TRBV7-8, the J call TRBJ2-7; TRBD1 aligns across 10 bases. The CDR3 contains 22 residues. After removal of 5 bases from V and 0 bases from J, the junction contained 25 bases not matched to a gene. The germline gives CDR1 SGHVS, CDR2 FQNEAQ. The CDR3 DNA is TGTGCCAGCAGCCAGATTCGGGGACAGGGGAAGGGATCCCCCTCGCACTCCTACGAGCAGTACGTC. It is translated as CASSQIRGQGKGSPSHSYEQYV.

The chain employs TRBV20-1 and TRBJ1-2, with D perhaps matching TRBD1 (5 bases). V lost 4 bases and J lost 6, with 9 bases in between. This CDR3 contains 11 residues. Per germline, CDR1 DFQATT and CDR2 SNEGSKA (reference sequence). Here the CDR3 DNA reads TGCAGTGCTAACCAGGGTGATGGCTACACCTTC. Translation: CSANQGDGYTF.

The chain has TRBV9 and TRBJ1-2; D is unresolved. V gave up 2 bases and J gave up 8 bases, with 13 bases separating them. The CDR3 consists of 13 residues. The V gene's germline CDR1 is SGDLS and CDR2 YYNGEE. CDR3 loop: CASSVQTKDGYTF. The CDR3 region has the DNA TGTGCCAGCAGCGTCCAGACAAAGGACGGCTACACCTTC. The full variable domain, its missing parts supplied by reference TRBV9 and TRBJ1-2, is DSGVTQTPKHLITATGQRVTLRCSPRSGDLSVYWYQQSLDQGLQFLIQYYNGEERAKGNILERFSAQQFPDLHSELNLSSLELGDSALYFCASSVQTKDGYTFGSGTRLTVV.

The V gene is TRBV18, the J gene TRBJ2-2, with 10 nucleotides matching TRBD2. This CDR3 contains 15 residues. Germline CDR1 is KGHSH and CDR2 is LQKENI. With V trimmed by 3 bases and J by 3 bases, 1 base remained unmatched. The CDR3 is CASSPGLADTGELFF. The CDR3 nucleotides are TGTGCCAGCTCACCCGGACTAGCGGACACCGGGGAGCTGTTTTTT.

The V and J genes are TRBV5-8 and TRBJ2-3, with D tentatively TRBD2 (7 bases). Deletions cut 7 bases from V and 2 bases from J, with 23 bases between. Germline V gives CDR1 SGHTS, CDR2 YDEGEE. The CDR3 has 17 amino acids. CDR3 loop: CASPAGWGGGTTDTQYF. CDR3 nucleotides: TGTGCCAGCCCAGCCGGGTGGGGAGGGGGGACCACAGATACGCAGTATTTT.

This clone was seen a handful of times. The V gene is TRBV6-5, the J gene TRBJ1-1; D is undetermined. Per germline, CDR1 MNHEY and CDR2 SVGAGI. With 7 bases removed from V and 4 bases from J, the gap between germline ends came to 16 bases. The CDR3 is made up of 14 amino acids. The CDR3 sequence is CASNGAEGGTEAFF. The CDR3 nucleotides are TGTGCCAGCAACGGAGCAGAGGGAGGCACTGAAGCTTTCTTT.

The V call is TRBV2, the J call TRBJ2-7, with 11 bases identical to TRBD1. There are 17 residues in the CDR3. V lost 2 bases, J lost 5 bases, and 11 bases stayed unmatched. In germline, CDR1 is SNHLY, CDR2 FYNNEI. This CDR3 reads CASSELEPDRGLHEQYV. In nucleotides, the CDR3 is TGTGCCAGCAGTGAATTAGAACCGGACAGGGGGCTCCACGAGCAGTACGTC.